The 3 T cell receptor beta chains below were found in one sample sequenced in a study of identical twins. TCRdb re-called the 5' RACE reads with MiXCR, one entry per CDR3 protein. The sample holds roughly 690,000 distinct CDR3 sequences, approximately 6% seen once. Source material: naive T cells sorted from blood. All receptors derive from a man aged 18 to 30 in good health.

This clonotype was counted only a few times. The V call is TRBV29-1, the J call TRBJ2-1, with no clear D. Germline assignment: CDR1 SQVTM and CDR2 ANQGSEA. V dropped 0 bases and J dropped 6 bases, with 6 bases sitting between them. The CDR3 length is 12 residues. The DNA for the CDR3 is TGCAGCGTTGAAGATTGGGTCAATGAGCAGTTCTTC. Protein: CSVEDWVNEQFF.

As for this clonotype: A much larger clonotype is one base distant, so this may be a read error. CDR3: CASSPTERELGYELYF. CDR3 in DNA: TGTGCCAGCAGCCCCACGGAGCGGGAACTAGGCTACGAGCTGTACTTC. The chain uses TRBV3-1 and TRBJ2-7; TRBD2 aligns across 7 bases. The germline V gene has CDR1 LGHDT and CDR2 YNNKEL (reference sequence). CDR3 length equals 16 residues.

This clonotype has more than one count but fewer than ten. The chain couples TRBV16 to TRBJ1-3; D unresolved. CDR3 length: 15 amino acids. Germline V gene data show CDR1 as KGHSY and CDR2 as FQNENV. The V gene lost 1 base and the J gene lost 1 base, with 8 bases spanning the gap. The CDR3 region is CASSQLPLSGNTIYF. As DNA, the CDR3 is TGTGCCAGCAGCCAATTACCATTGTCTGGAAACACCATATATTTT.